Each of the 8 T cell receptor beta chains below was sequenced from the same sample in a study of cytomegalovirus exposure and HLA in healthy donors (dated by TCRdb to 2016 to 2017). Library generation was performed with the immunoSEQ multiplex PCR assay. This is the immuneACCESS table as TCRdb keeps it, with only in-frame sequences that have V and J called. A part of the clones is gone; compared with another copy, unresolved V genes explain less than half, and the rest is unexplained. For this sample there are around 150,000 clones; about nine tenths appear just once. The ten most abundant clones make up about 0.64% of the sample. Input material: PBMCs. The source of these receptors is a man between 18 and 35 years old in good health and CMV-seronegative.

This sequence joins TRBV5-1 and TRBJ2-1; perhaps TRBD1 as D (5 bases). This CDR3 has 14 residues. V was pared by 0 bases and J by 6 bases, with 10 bases between. Germline CDR1 and CDR2: SGHRS and YFSETQ. The CDR3 spells CASSLARVGNEQFF. The CDR3, as DNA: TGCGCCAGCAGCTTGGCCAGGGTTGGCAATGAGCAGTTCTTC.

This clone came up a few times. The chain links TRBV6-6 to TRBJ2-7; 7 positions match TRBD1. The V gene's germline CDR1 is MNHNY and CDR2 SVGAGI (reference sequence). J was trimmed by 4 bases and V by 0 bases; bases with no gene match: 6. This CDR3 spans 15 amino acids. The CDR3 DNA sequence: TGTGCCAGCAGTTACTCTACAGGGGTCCAGTACGAGCAGTACTTC. It codes for CASSYSTGVQYEQYF.

J is TRBJ2-3 and V is TRBV6-6, with 8 bases that match TRBD2. V was clipped by 0 bases and J by 5 bases; unmatched bases: 7. The V gene's germline CDR1 is MNHNY and CDR2 SVGAGI (reference sequence). This CDR3 comprises 16 residues. CDR3 sequence (DNA): TGTGCCAGCAGTTACTCCCGGGGGCGGGAGGAAGATACGCAGTATTTT. Amino acids: CASSYSRGREEDTQYF.

CDR3: CASSEGPHGYTF. The DNA of the CDR3 is TGTGCCAGCAGTGAGGGGCCGCATGGCTACACCTTC. The chain uses TRBV25-1 and TRBJ1-2; D is perhaps TRBD1 (5 bases). The germline gives CDR1 MGHDK, CDR2 SYGVNS. Trimming shortened V by 3 bases and J by 6 bases, and 8 bases separated the two germline ends. The CDR3 length is 12 residues.

This clone was seen a single time. This chain connects TRBV27 to TRBJ2-2; D remains unclear. V dropped 3 bases and J dropped 3 bases, with 11 bases sitting between them. CDR3 length: 15 residues. Germline CDR1 reads MNHEY; CDR2 reads SMNVEV (reference sequence). This chain's CDR3 is CASSFSILDTGELFF. The CDR3, as DNA: TGTGCCAGCAGTTTTTCTATCCTCGACACCGGGGAGCTGTTTTTT.

The rearrangement links TRBV6-5 to TRBJ1-2; the match to TRBD1 covers 7 bases. The CDR3 runs to 14 residues. After removal of 4 bases from V and 4 bases from J, the junction contained 6 bases not matched to a gene. Looked up from germline, CDR1 is MNHEY and CDR2 is SVGAGI. The CDR3 loop reads CASSSRDSFYGYTF. DNA for the CDR3: TGTGCCAGCAGTTCTCGGGACAGCTTCTATGGCTACACCTTC.

The CDR3 protein is CASSYAVNTEAFF. The CDR3 bases are TGTGCCAGCAGTTACGCGGTGAACACTGAAGCTTTCTTT. V and J are TRBV6-6 and TRBJ1-1; D remains ambiguous. The CDR3 runs 13 residues. The germline gives CDR1 MNHNY, CDR2 SVGAGI (reference sequence). Trimming removed 2 bases from V and 0 bases from J, with 4 bases in between.

The chain has TRBV4-2 and TRBJ2-7; D uncertain. The V end lost 1 base, the J end lost 2 bases, and 9 bases lay between the germline ends. The germline CDR1 and CDR2 sequences are LGHNA and YNFKEQ. The CDR3 has 14 amino acids. CDR3 sequence reads: CASSQVQATYEQYF. The CDR3 bases are TGTGCCAGCAGCCAAGTCCAGGCCACCTACGAGCAGTACTTC.